The rows below give T cell receptor beta chains drawn from one sample of a study of blood T cells in healthy people across ages. TCRdb re-called the 5' RACE reads through MiXCR, storing one row per CDR3 protein. The sample includes around 990,000 distinct CDR3 sequences, under 30% seen only once; the top ten take approximately 0.71%. These data also formed part of another study, on T cells of mothers and their children.

Sequenced input: blood. The source is a girl aged 2-9 years in good health. The CDR3 runs from the conserved cysteine through the conserved F or W. D genes are given only for firm matches. Some rows have no size entry. The others give once, few or many, or a class for an expanded clone.

v_call	d_call	j_call	clone_size	cdr3_nt	cdr3_aa
TRBV28	.	TRBJ1-4	few	TGTGCCAGCAGTCACCTAGCACAGGGAGCTGAAAAACTGTTTTTT	CASSHLAQGAEKLFF
TRBV5-1	TRBD2	TRBJ2-5	few	TGCGCCAGCAGCGAGGTACTAGCGAAAGAGACCCAGTACTTC	CASSEVLAKETQYF
TRBV6-4	TRBD2	TRBJ2-5	.	TGTGCCAGCAGCCCCGGGAGGGCGACGTCAGAGACCCAGTACTTC	CASSPGRATSETQYF
TRBV29-1	.	TRBJ2-3	.	TGCAGCGTTGGAATAGTCGGAGATACGCAGTATTTT	CSVGIVGDTQYF
TRBV7-2	.	TRBJ1-4	.	TGTGCCAGCAGCTTAGCTCGGCAGGGTGGTGAAAAACTGTTTTTT	CASSLARQGGEKLFF
TRBV20-1	.	TRBJ2-1	.	TGCAGTGCTGGGGACTTCTACAATGAGCAGTTCTTC	CSAGDFYNEQFF
TRBV14	.	TRBJ2-5	.	TGTGCCAGCAGCCAAAGTGAGACAAGCAGGCGGGAGACCCAGTACTTC	CASSQSETSRRETQYF
TRBV7-2	.	TRBJ2-7	.	TGTGCCAGCAGCAAACAACCCGGACTCTCCGAGCAGTACTTC	CASSKQPGLSEQYF
TRBV13	.	TRBJ2-7	.	TGTGCCAGCAGCATAAAGGGGGGTACCTACGAGCAGTACTTC	CASSIKGGTYEQYF
TRBV20-1	.	TRBJ2-1	.	TGCAGTGCTAGAGGCATCGGGAGAGGAAATGAGCAGTTCTTC	CSARGIGRGNEQFF
TRBV9	.	TRBJ2-5	.	TGTGCCAGCAGCCTCCGCCCCGGGACCTCAGAGACCCAGTACTTC	CASSLRPGTSETQYF
TRBV6-5	TRBD2	TRBJ2-5	.	TGTGCCAGCAGTTTGACTAGCGGGGGGCAGACCCAGTACTTC	CASSLTSGGQTQYF
TRBV5-1	.	TRBJ1-1	.	TGCGCCAGCAGCTTGAATGGTGACTTCATGAACACTGAAGCTTTCTTT	CASSLNGDFMNTEAFF
TRBV7-8	.	TRBJ2-5	.	TGTGCCAGCAGCTTTACTAGGTTCCAAGAGACCCAGTACTTC	CASSFTRFQETQYF
TRBV20-1	.	TRBJ2-1	.	TGCAGTGCTAGTATTCGGGGGTCGTACAATGAGCAGTTCTTC	CSASIRGSYNEQFF
TRBV6-5	.	TRBJ2-5	.	TGTGCCAGCAGTTGGAGGGGGTGGGAGACCCAGTACTTC	CASSWRGWETQYF
TRBV20-1	.	TRBJ2-7	.	TGCAGTGCTAGAGATCAGGTGGACTATTATTACGAGCAGTACTTC	CSARDQVDYYYEQYF
TRBV6-4	TRBD2	TRBJ2-1	.	TGTGCCAGCAGTGATTTAGCGGGGGGGCATGAGCAGTTCTTC	CASSDLAGGHEQFF
TRBV24-1	.	TRBJ2-1	.	TGTGCCACCAGTGCAGTCGGGGAGGACAATGAGCAGTTCTTC	CATSAVGEDNEQFF
TRBV7-9	.	TRBJ1-1	.	TGTGCCAGCAGCCCCCGGCGGGATGAAGCTTTCTTT	CASSPRRDEAFF
TRBV5-8	TRBD2	TRBJ2-7	few	TGTGCCAGCACCACTAGCGTGGGTTTCTACGAGCAGTACTTC	CASTTSVGFYEQYF
TRBV4-3	TRBD1	TRBJ2-7	few	TGCGCCAGCAGCCAAGATAGGGACAGGGCGGCCTACGAGCAGTACTTC	CASSQDRDRAAYEQYF
TRBV12-3/TRBV12-4	TRBD1	TRBJ2-2	.	TGTGCCAGCATTTCGACAGGGGACCCTGCCGGGGAGCTGTTTTTT	CASISTGDPAGELFF
TRBV3-1	TRBD1	TRBJ1-4	few	TGTGCCAGCAGCGTGACAGGGGAATATGAAAAACTGTTTTTT	CASSVTGEYEKLFF
TRBV20-1	.	TRBJ2-7	few	TGCAGTGCCTCGGGATTTAGCTCCTACGAGCAGTACTTC	CSASGFSSYEQYF
TRBV7-8	.	TRBJ1-1	few	TGTGCCAGCAGCTTAGGCGCAGGAGACTACACTGAAGCTTTCTTT	CASSLGAGDYTEAFF
TRBV3-1	.	TRBJ1-1	.	TGTGCCAGCAGCCAAATTGATAACACTGAAGCTTTCTTT	CASSQIDNTEAFF
TRBV6-5	.	TRBJ2-6	.	TGTGCCAGCAGCCGCCGCTCCGCGGGCGGGGCCAACGTCCTGACTTTC	CASSRRSAGGANVLTF
TRBV20-1	.	TRBJ2-7	.	TGCAGTGCTAGACGACTAACCTACGAGCAGTACTTC	CSARRLTYEQYF
TRBV5-6	.	TRBJ1-1	few	TGTGCCAGCAGCTTGACTCCTGCTAAAGCCGAAGCTTTCTTT	CASSLTPAKAEAFF
TRBV19	TRBD1	TRBJ2-1	.	TGTGCCAGTAGTGCGGGACAGGGGAACTGGTATGAGCAGTTCTTC	CASSAGQGNWYEQFF
TRBV12-3/TRBV12-4	TRBD1	TRBJ2-5	few	TGTGCCAGCAGCTTAGGGGGCTCGACCCAGTACTTC	CASSLGGSTQYF
TRBV10-3	TRBD2	TRBJ2-1	few	TGTGCCATCATCCCTCCTAGACTAGCGGGAGTCAATGAGCAGCTCTTC	CAIIPPRLAGVNEQLF
TRBV29-1	.	TRBJ2-3	.	TGCAGCACCCAGGGGGGATACGCAGATACGCAGTATTTT	CSTQGGYADTQYF
TRBV2	.	TRBJ1-6	few	TGTGCCAGCAGTGAAACCGCAGGGTATAATTCACCCCTCCACTTT	CASSETAGYNSPLHF
TRBV20-1	TRBD1	TRBJ1-2	.	TGCAGTGCTAGACTCGCCGACCGGGACAGGTTATATGGCTACACCTTC	CSARLADRDRLYGYTF
TRBV20-1	.	TRBJ1-2	.	TGCAGTGCTAGAGAGGGCTACACCTTC	CSAREGYTF
TRBV29-1	.	TRBJ1-3	few	TGCAGCGCCCTCAGGGCAGGGGCCCTCGACAGCTCTGGAAACACCATATATTTT	CSALRAGALDSSGNTIYF
TRBV6-6	.	TRBJ2-5	few	TGTGCCAGCAGTTCCAGACCTGCAGGGTACCAAGAGACCCAGTACTTC	CASSSRPAGYQETQYF
TRBV15	.	TRBJ1-2	few	TGTGCCACCAGCAGAGCGGCTGTAGTCTATGGCTACACCTTC	CATSRAAVVYGYTF
TRBV9	.	TRBJ1-2	many	TGTGCCAGCAGCGCGGGCTATGGCTACACCTTC	CASSAGYGYTF
TRBV4-3	TRBD1	TRBJ1-2	few	TGCGCCAGCGGCCAGTCCCCGGGACAGGTATTTGGCTACACCTTC	CASGQSPGQVFGYTF
TRBV6-2/TRBV6-3	TRBD1	TRBJ2-1	many	TGTGCCAGCAGTTACGTGGGACAGGACTACAATGAGCAGTTCTTC	CASSYVGQDYNEQFF
TRBV19	TRBD1	TRBJ2-4	.	TGTGCCAGTAGGCCTGGGTCCCATACAGGGGATCAGTACTTC	CASRPGSHTGDQYF
TRBV6-5	.	TRBJ2-2	.	TGTGCCAGCAGTTACTCTAATAGCCCTGTGGACACCGGGGAGCTGTTTTTT	CASSYSNSPVDTGELFF
TRBV7-2	.	TRBJ2-5	few	TGTGCCAGCAGTCGGGAGACCGTGGGAAAAGAGACCCAGTACTTC	CASSRETVGKETQYF
TRBV29-1	.	TRBJ2-7	.	TGCAGCGTTGAAGATGGAGCGACCTACGAGCAGTACTTC	CSVEDGATYEQYF
TRBV2	TRBD2	TRBJ2-5	few	TGTGCCAGCAGCGATCCGGGACTAGCGGTACGCCAGGGAGAGACCCAGTACTTC	CASSDPGLAVRQGETQYF
TRBV6-5	.	TRBJ2-5	.	TGTGCCAGCAGTTCTCCGGGACTCCAAGAGACCCAGTACTTC	CASSSPGLQETQYF